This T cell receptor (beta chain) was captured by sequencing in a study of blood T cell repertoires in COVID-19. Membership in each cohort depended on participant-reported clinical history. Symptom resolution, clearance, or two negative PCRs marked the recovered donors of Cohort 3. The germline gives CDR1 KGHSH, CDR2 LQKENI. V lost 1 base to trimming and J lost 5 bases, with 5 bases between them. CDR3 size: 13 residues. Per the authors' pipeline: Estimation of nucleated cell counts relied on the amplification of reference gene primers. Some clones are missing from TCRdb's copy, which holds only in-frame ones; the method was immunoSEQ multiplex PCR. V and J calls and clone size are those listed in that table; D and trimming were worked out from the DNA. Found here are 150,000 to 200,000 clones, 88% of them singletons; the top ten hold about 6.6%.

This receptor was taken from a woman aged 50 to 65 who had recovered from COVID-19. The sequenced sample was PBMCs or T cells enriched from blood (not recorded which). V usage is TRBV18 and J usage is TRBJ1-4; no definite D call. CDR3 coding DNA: TGTGCCAGCTCACCACAGAGGAATGAAAAACTGTTTTTT. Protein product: CASSPQRNEKLFF.